This T cell receptor (beta chain) was identified in a study of T-cell reconstitution after alpha-beta-depleted transplantation in children. The CDR3 runs 15 residues. The ends were cut back, 0 bases at V and 5 bases at J, with 11 bases in the middle. Germline V CDR1 and CDR2: MNHEY, SVGAGI. Using unique molecular identifiers, the investigators prepared the TCRbeta library. TCRdb reprocessed the PCR reads with MiXCR, giving one entry per CDR3 protein. Here the sample spans 500,000 to 600,000 distinct CDR3 sequences, approximately 32% being singletons. This chain joins TRBV6-5 and TRBJ1-3; D is perhaps TRBD1 (6 bases). The receptor's source is a human donor who donated a stem cell graft to a child with aplastic anemia. The sequencing used PBMCs from the stem cell graft donor, collected from the stem cell graft. As DNA, the CDR3 is TGTGCCAGCAGTTACTCGGAGCGGGACAGAAACACCATATATTTT. This translates into CASSYSERDRNTIYF.